These 13 T cell receptor beta chains were sequenced from one sample in a study of OX40 agonist ivuxolimab in advanced cancers. The repertoire was sequenced with immunoSEQ multiplex PCR; TCRdb's copy has only in-frame clones and lacks some. The sample consists of 65,000 to 85,000 clones, roughly 90% of them appearing once. The specimen was CD4+ or CD8+ T cells sorted from blood, collected in a trial of the OX40 agonist ivuxolimab. The receptors shown here come from an adult with an advanced solid tumor such as melanoma, head and neck, liver or kidney cancer.

This clone is a singleton in its sample. The chain combines TRBV11-2 with TRBJ2-3; D gene uncertain. This CDR3 contains 12 residues. V was pared by 5 bases and J by 2 bases, with 5 bases between. Per the germline V gene, CDR1 is SGHAT and CDR2 is FQNNGV. The CDR3 is CASSPYTDTQYF. CDR3 coding DNA: TGTGCCAGCAGCCCATACACAGATACGCAGTATTTT.

The gene calls are TRBV2 and TRBJ2-7; a weak D match, TRBD2 (6 bases). The CDR3 length is 17 residues. V lost 5 bases, J lost 5 bases, and 25 bases lay in between. Germline V gives CDR1 SNHLY, CDR2 FYNNEI. CDR3 nucleotides: TGTGCCAGCAGTTCCCGGAAACTAGCCGGTAGCTTGAACGAGCAGTACTTC. Its protein product is CASSSRKLAGSLNEQYF.

This clone is a singleton in its sample. The chain is built from TRBV5-1 and TRBJ1-1, with TRBD1 as a possible D gene (6 bases). The germline V gene encodes CDR1 SGHRS and CDR2 YFSETQ. The CDR3 extends over 17 amino acids. V was clipped by 6 bases and J by 1 base, with 22 bases between them. Here the CDR3 DNA reads TGCGCCAGCATAATGGGGCAGGGGTCTTTAGGGAACACTGAAGCTTTCTTT. This translates into CASIMGQGSLGNTEAFF.

This chain uses TRBV7-2 with TRBJ2-2, with unresolved D. CDR1 is SGHTA, CDR2 FQGNSA, per germline. The V end lost 1 base, the J end lost 4 bases, and 10 bases lay between the germline ends. The CDR3 consists of 15 residues. CDR3 nucleotide sequence: TGTGCCAGCAGCTTAGAACGGGTTTCCACCGGGGAGCTGTTTTTT. Residues: CASSLERVSTGELFF.

CDR3 region: CASSAEQGLAGELFF. CDR3 coding DNA: TGTGCCAGCTCCGCGGAGCAGGGCCTCGCCGGGGAGCTGTTTTTT. The chain recombines TRBV6-4 with TRBJ2-2, with a weak D call TRBD1 (5 bases). The V end lost 8 bases, the J end lost 6 bases, and 19 bases lay between the germline ends. Germline V lookup: CDR1 MRHNA, CDR2 SNTAGT. This CDR3 contains 15 residues.

J is TRBJ2-6 and V is TRBV5-1; D perhaps matches TRBD2 (7 bases). V was shortened by 4 bases and J by 13 bases, with 21 bases between the two germline ends. Germline lookup yields CDR1 SGHRS and CDR2 YFSETQ. The length of the CDR3 is 15 residues. Here the CDR3 reads CASSQGQSRGMVLTF. The DNA for the CDR3 is TGCGCCAGCAGCCAAGGACAGTCGCGGGGGATGGTCCTGACTTTC. The whole variable domain, remainder taken from reference TRBV5-1 and TRBJ2-6, is KAGVTQTPRYLIKTRGQQVTLSCSPISGHRSVSWYQQTPGQGLQFLFEYFSETQRNKGNFPGRFSGRQFSNSRSEMNVSTLELGDSALYLCASSQGQSRGMVLTFGAGSRLTVL.

This chain links TRBV29-1 with TRBJ1-1, with 8 bases that match TRBD1. The CDR3 has 13 amino acids. V lost 4 bases and J lost 1; bases outside the gene matches: 2. Looked up from germline, CDR1 is SQVTM and CDR2 is ANQGSEA. CDR3 in amino acids: CSVVGTGNTEAFF. The CDR3 DNA reads TGCAGCGTTGTTGGGACAGGGAACACTGAAGCTTTCTTT.

V is TRBV27 and J is TRBJ2-3, with no clear D. CDR3 length: 12 amino acids. CDR1 and CDR2 from the germline V gene are MNHEY and SMNVEV (reference sequence). Between the trimmed V and J ends, which lost 5 bases and 4 bases, there was a span of 7 bases. DNA of the CDR3: TGTGCCAGCAGTAGGGAAGCAGATACGCAGTATTTT. Residues: CASSREADTQYF.

This chain joins TRBV6-1 and TRBJ2-2, with 11 bases matching TRBD2. CDR3 length: 16 residues. The J segment lost 9 bases and the V segment lost 4 bases, leaving 10 bases of the junction unmatched. Germline values: CDR1 MNHNS, CDR2 SASEGT. The CDR3 sequence: CASSALSGGDGRELFF. In nucleotides, the CDR3 is TGTGCCAGCAGTGCCCTTAGCGGGGGGGATGGTCGGGAGCTGTTTTTT.

The chain joins TRBV2 to TRBJ2-3; no clear D gene. Germline V gene sequence: CDR1 SNHLY, CDR2 FYNNEI. This CDR3 is 12 amino acids long. V was shortened by 8 bases and J by 1 base, with 7 bases between the two germline ends. CDR3 protein: CASALGTDTQYF. The CDR3 DNA follows: TGTGCCAGCGCCCTCGGCACAGATACGCAGTATTTT.

V gene TRBV19 combines with J gene TRBJ1-2; TRBD1 matches at 8 bases. J lost 5 bases, V lost 3 bases, and 5 bases had no gene match. The CDR3 spans 14 residues. CDR1 LNHDA and CDR2 SQIVND come from the germline V gene (reference sequence). CDR3 DNA sequence: TGTGCCAGTAGTATCCAACAGGGGGTTTATGGCTACACCTTC. Encoded protein: CASSIQQGVYGYTF.

The chain uses TRBV19 and TRBJ2-7; D ambiguous. From germline, CDR1 is LNHDA and CDR2 SQIVND (reference sequence). V lost 3 bases, J lost 0 bases, and 12 bases lay in between. There are 15 residues in the CDR3. This CDR3 is CASSISRHPSYEQYF. The CDR3 region has the DNA TGTGCCAGTAGTATTAGTAGGCACCCCTCCTACGAGCAGTACTTC. Full variable domain (outside the CDR3, taken from reference TRBV19 and TRBJ2-7): DGGITQSPKYLFRKEGQNVTLSCEQNLNHDAMYWYRQDPGQGLRLIYYSQIVNDFQKGDIAEGYSVSREKKESFPLTVTSAQKNPTAFYLCASSISRHPSYEQYFGPGTRLTVT.

The CDR3 region is CASSLGTGGSSYNEQFF. As DNA, the CDR3 is TGCGCCAGCAGCTTGGGGACGGGAGGGAGCTCCTACAATGAGCAGTTCTTC. This rearrangement joins TRBV5-1 to TRBJ2-1; 8 bases are a match to TRBD2. Germline CDR1 and CDR2: SGHRS and YFSETQ. The CDR3 is made up of 17 amino acids. Trimming at V came to 0 bases and at J to 0 bases, leaving 5 bases not matched to a gene.